Listed below are T cell receptor beta chains from one sample, sequenced in a study of PD-L1 blockade in urothelial cancer. Clones were read by immunoSEQ multiplex PCR, and TCRdb kept only the in-frame ones, dropping some. The sample records some 75,000 clones, approximately 90% being singletons. This material consisted of PBMCs, taken around atezolizumab (anti-PD-L1) treatment. The receptors were gathered from a woman older than 75 with urothelial cancer. CDR3s include the opening cysteine and the closing phenylalanine or tryptophan. D genes are given only for firm matches. Only some rows state a clone size, as once, few, many or a class for expanded clones.

CDR3 protein,CDR3 DNA,V gene,clone size,J gene,D gene,CDR3 length
CASSLEGWDHNEQFF,TGTGCCAGCAGCTTGGAGGGGTGGGATCACAATGAGCAGTTCTTC,TRBV5-5,NA,TRBJ2-1,NA,15
CASRRDREDEQFF,TGTGCCAGCCGCCGGGACAGGGAAGATGAGCAGTTCTTC,TRBV6-1,NA,TRBJ2-1,TRBD1,13
CASSQDLMGPYEQYF,TGTGCCAGCAGCCAAGATCTGATGGGGCCCTACGAGCAGTACTTC,TRBV4-2,NA,TRBJ2-7,NA,15
CASSPKTGGASVYGYTF,TGCGCCAGCAGCCCTAAGACAGGGGGAGCCTCTGTCTATGGCTACACCTTC,TRBV5-1,NA,TRBJ1-2,TRBD1,17
CASNRGGVPIDGYTF,TGTGCCAGCAACCGGGGGGGTGTTCCTATAGATGGCTACACCTTC,TRBV27,NA,TRBJ1-2,NA,15
CASREGARTEAFF,TGTGCCAGCAGAGAGGGGGCGCGGACTGAAGCTTTCTTT,TRBV28,once,TRBJ1-1,TRBD1,13
CASTSGQQTYEQYF,TGTGCCAGTACCTCTGGACAGCAGACCTACGAGCAGTACTTC,TRBV19,once,TRBJ2-7,NA,14
CASSPEGAAGANVLTF,TGTGCCAGCTCACCGGAGGGGGCAGCTGGGGCCAACGTCCTGACTTTC,TRBV18,NA,TRBJ2-6,NA,16
CASSAAGLNTEAFF,TGTGCCAGCAGCGCCGCAGGTTTGAACACTGAAGCTTTCTTT,TRBV27,NA,TRBJ1-1,NA,14
CASSPGGAENTEAFF,TGTGCCAGCAGCCCGGGGGGGGCCGAGAACACTGAAGCTTTCTTT,TRBV6-5,NA,TRBJ1-1,NA,15
CASSPGTEETQYF,TGCGCCAGCAGCCCCGGGACAGAAGAGACCCAGTACTTC,TRBV5-1,NA,TRBJ2-5,TRBD1,13
CASSTTVSNQPQHF,TGTGCCAGCTCAACGACAGTGAGCAATCAGCCCCAGCATTTT,TRBV18,NA,TRBJ1-5,NA,14
CASSPQGDEAFF,TGTGCCAGCTCACCCCAGGGTGATGAAGCTTTCTTT,TRBV18,NA,TRBJ1-1,NA,12
CASSERTLGEQFF,TGTGCCAGCAGTGAGAGGACTCTTGGAGAGCAGTTCTTC,TRBV2,NA,TRBJ2-1,NA,13
CASSEWAGIEAFF,TGTGCCAGCAGTGAATGGGCAGGGATTGAAGCTTTCTTT,TRBV25-1,NA,TRBJ1-1,NA,13
CSVSVLATAEQFF,TGCAGCGTGAGTGTACTAGCGACCGCTGAGCAGTTCTTC,TRBV29-1,NA,TRBJ2-1,TRBD2,13
CSVGGGSTDTQYF,TGCAGCGTTGGGGGGGGTAGCACAGATACGCAGTATTTT,TRBV29-1,few,TRBJ2-3,TRBD2,13
CASSFIGGTYEQYF,TGTGCCAGCAGCTTCATTGGCGGAACCTACGAGCAGTACTTC,TRBV5-4,NA,TRBJ2-7,NA,14
CASSLMAGGSYNEQFF,TGTGCCAGCAGCTTGATGGCGGGAGGGTCCTACAATGAGCAGTTCTTC,TRBV5-4,NA,TRBJ2-1,TRBD2,16
CASSQDLGGRAYEQYF,TGCGCCAGCAGCCAAGATCTAGGGGGCCGAGCCTACGAGCAGTACTTC,TRBV4-1,NA,TRBJ2-7,TRBD1,16
CSGAILASGPQETQYF,TGCAGCGGGGCCATTCTCGCGTCTGGCCCCCAAGAGACCCAGTACTTC,TRBV29-1,NA,TRBJ2-5,NA,16
CASRLTGVEAFF,TGTGCCAGCAGGCTAACAGGAGTTGAAGCTTTCTTT,TRBV6-6,NA,TRBJ1-1,NA,12
CASSESLRQGARETQYF,TGTGCCAGCAGTGAATCCCTCCGACAGGGGGCGAGAGAGACCCAGTACTTC,TRBV25-1,NA,TRBJ2-5,TRBD1,17
CASILGRANTEAFF,TGTGCTAGTATATTGGGCAGGGCGAACACTGAAGCTTTCTTT,TRBV4-2,NA,TRBJ1-1,NA,14
CASTGTATNEKLFF,TGTGCCAGCACTGGGACAGCAACTAATGAAAAACTGTTTTTT,TRBV6-1,NA,TRBJ1-4,TRBD1,14
CASSLPTGPNEKLFF,TGTGCCAGCAGCCTGCCGACAGGACCTAATGAAAAACTGTTTTTT,TRBV7-2,NA,TRBJ1-4,NA,15
CASSYLQGTEAFF,TGTGCCAGCAGTTACCTCCAGGGCACTGAAGCTTTCTTT,TRBV6-5,once,TRBJ1-1,NA,13
CASSRTSGSYNEQFF,TGTGCCAGCAGTCGAACTAGCGGGAGTTACAATGAGCAGTTCTTC,TRBV5-8,NA,TRBJ2-1,TRBD2,15
CASSYGDRVGANVLTF,TGTGCCAGCAGTTACGGGGACAGGGTTGGGGCCAACGTCCTGACTTTC,TRBV6-5,NA,TRBJ2-6,TRBD1,16
CASSQPGGLLINTGELFF,TGTGCCAGCAGCCAACCAGGGGGCTTGTTAATAAACACCGGGGAGCTGTTTTTT,TRBV7-9,once,TRBJ2-2,TRBD1,18
CASSTYRTASPKNIQYF,TGTGCCAGCAGTACATATCGGACAGCCTCTCCCAAAAACATTCAGTACTTC,TRBV27,NA,TRBJ2-4,NA,17
CASGLNPGTGFVNTEAFF,TGTGCTAGTGGCCTTAATCCCGGGACAGGATTTGTGAACACTGAAGCTTTCTTT,TRBV12-5,NA,TRBJ1-1,TRBD1,18
CASSQDGQGGNQPQHF,TGCGCCAGCAGCCAAGACGGCCAGGGCGGCAATCAGCCCCAGCATTTT,TRBV4-1,few,TRBJ1-5,NA,16
CASSLGLFGEPLF,TGTGCCAGCAGCTTAGGGCTGTTCGGGGAGCCACTTTTT,TRBV11-2,NA,TRBJ2-2,NA,13
CASSLPDITEKLFF,TGTGCCAGCAGTTTACCAGACATCACCGAAAAACTGTTTTTT,TRBV28,NA,TRBJ1-4,NA,14
CASSSAGGEQYF,TGTGCCAGCAGTTCGGCGGGGGGCGAGCAGTACTTC,TRBV27,NA,TRBJ2-7,TRBD2,12
CASSAWDKNTEAFF,TGTGCCAGTAGTGCCTGGGACAAGAACACTGAAGCTTTCTTT,TRBV19,NA,TRBJ1-1,NA,14
CATMTGGDEQYF,TGTGCCACCATGACAGGGGGCGACGAGCAGTACTTC,TRBV10-3,NA,TRBJ2-7,TRBD1,12
CASSPTGIYGYTF,TGTGCCAGCAGTCCTACAGGGATCTATGGCTACACCTTC,TRBV7-9,NA,TRBJ1-2,NA,13
CSGGLDTQYF,TGCAGTGGTGGCCTGGATACGCAGTATTTT,TRBV20-1,NA,TRBJ2-3,NA,10
CSVVVAGGSYEQYF,TGCAGCGTTGTAGTAGCGGGGGGCTCCTACGAGCAGTACTTC,TRBV29-1,NA,TRBJ2-7,TRBD2,14
CSGGGLAGASVGNEQFF,TGCAGCGGGGGGGGACTAGCGGGAGCTTCAGTAGGGAATGAGCAGTTCTTC,TRBV29-1,NA,TRBJ2-1,TRBD2,17
CASRGPGTGTETIYF,TGTGCCAGCAGGGGGCCCGGGACAGGCACGGAGACCATATATTTT,TRBV25-1,NA,TRBJ1-3,TRBD1,15
CASSVGQYTDTQYF,TGTGCCAGCAGCGTGGGACAGTATACAGATACGCAGTATTTT,TRBV9,NA,TRBJ2-3,TRBD1,14
CASSLGAGGGETQYF,TGTGCCAGCAGCTTGGGAGCGGGTGGAGGAGAGACCCAGTACTTC,TRBV5-8,NA,TRBJ2-5,NA,15
CASSKQGDYGYTF,TGTGCCAGTAGTAAACAGGGAGACTATGGCTACACCTTC,TRBV19,NA,TRBJ1-2,NA,13